Following are 12 T cell receptor beta chains from one sample sequenced in a study of T cell repertoires in ileal Crohn's disease. Generated by immunoSEQ multiplex PCR, the TCRdb table keeps only in-frame clones and is missing some. Counted here are approximately 27,000 clones, around 80% occurring once; the ten biggest clones make up around 5.6%. Material: ileal tissue. The receptor source for this set is an adult with Crohn's disease.

V and J are TRBV27 and TRBJ1-2; 12 bases fit TRBD1. This CDR3 is built from 20 residues. The trim removed 5 bases at V and 1 base at J, leaving 17 bases unmatched. Germline CDR1 MNHEY, CDR2 SMNVEV (reference sequence). The CDR3 reads CASSTHPVRDRGLHNYGYTF. DNA for the CDR3: TGTGCCAGCAGTACACATCCAGTCCGGGACAGGGGGCTCCATAACTATGGCTACACCTTC.

The rearrangement links TRBV9 to TRBJ2-7; D call uncertain. Germline CDR1 reads SGDLS; CDR2 reads YYNGEE. The CDR3 loop spans 15 amino acids. Trimming took 3 bases from V and 6 from J, leaving 19 bases between them. CDR3 bases: TGTGCCAGCAGCGATGGCCCCGGCGTCGGGTCCGAGCAGTACTTC. Translating it yields CASSDGPGVGSEQYF.

This chain connects TRBV7-6 to TRBJ1-2, with TRBD1 matching 8 bases. The germline V gene encodes CDR1 SGHVS and CDR2 FNYEAQ. The CDR3 is 15 residues long. V shed 5 bases and J 8 bases; nucleotides not matched to a gene: 13. The CDR3 DNA sequence: TGTGCCAGCAGCCCTACGACAGGGGTCTTCCGAGGCTACACCTTC. This encodes CASSPTTGVFRGYTF. Variable domain in full (rest from reference TRBV7-6 and TRBJ1-2): GAGVSQSPRYKVTKRGQDVALRCDPISGHVSLYWYRQALGQGPEFLTYFNYEAQQDKSGLPNDRFSAERPEGSISTLTIQRTEQRDSAMYRCASSPTTGVFRGYTFGSGTRLTVV.

The CDR3 sequence is CASSLRNRGTDTQYF. In DNA form, the CDR3 reads TGTGCCAGCAGCTTAAGAAACAGGGGGACAGATACGCAGTATTTT. V usage is TRBV5-6 and J usage is TRBJ2-3; 8 bases match TRBD1. The ends lost 2 bases at V and 3 bases at J; junction bases unmatched: 5. Germline-derived CDR1 and CDR2 are SGHDT and YYEEEE. The CDR3 has 15 amino acids. Filled out from reference TRBV5-6 and TRBJ2-3, the complete variable domain reads DAGVTQSPTHLIKTRGQQVTLRCSPKSGHDTVSWYQQALGQGPQFIFQYYEEEERQRGNFPDRFSGHQFPNYSSELNVNALLLGDSALYLCASSLRNRGTDTQYFGPGTRLTVL.

V gene TRBV27 combines with J gene TRBJ1-4; 7 bases fit TRBD1. This CDR3 is built from 15 residues. CDR1 MNHEY and CDR2 SMNVEV come from the germline V gene (reference sequence). Trimming removed 5 bases from V and 3 bases from J; junction bases left unmatched: 6. This chain's CDR3 is CASSARQGPNEKLFF. The CDR3 DNA is TGTGCCAGCAGTGCGAGACAGGGCCCTAATGAAAAACTGTTTTTT.

This sequence joins TRBV6-1 and TRBJ1-5; D might be TRBD1 (6 bases). The V end was cut by 6 bases, the J end by 2 bases, with 14 bases between. This CDR3 contains 15 residues. Germline CDR1 reads MNHNS; CDR2 reads SASEGT. CDR3 amino acids: CASRRDTWGNQPQHF. As DNA, the CDR3 is TGTGCCAGCAGGAGGGACACCTGGGGCAATCAGCCCCAGCATTTT.

V and J are TRBV27 and TRBJ1-5; maybe TRBD1 (5 bases). The V end lost 6 bases, the J end lost 2 bases, and 8 bases lay between the germline ends. The V gene's germline CDR1 is MNHEY and CDR2 SMNVEV (reference sequence). CDR3 size: 13 residues. CDR3 sequence (DNA): TGTGCCAGCAGCCCGGGGGGCAATCAGCCCCAGCATTTT. Protein product: CASSPGGNQPQHF.

The V gene is TRBV6-1, the J gene TRBJ2-7, with 12 bases matching TRBD1. This CDR3 is built from 14 residues. CDR1 and CDR2 (germline): MNHNS, SASEGT. Trimming cost V 7 bases and J 7 bases; bases outside gene matches: 8. In nucleotides, the CDR3 is TGTGCCAGCATCGAGGGACAGGGGGCGTGGGAGCAGTACTTC. Encoded protein: CASIEGQGAWEQYF.

V usage is TRBV15 and J usage is TRBJ1-2, with TRBD1 identical over 7 bases. This CDR3 comprises 14 residues. The trim removed 0 bases at V and 8 bases at J, leaving 6 bases unmatched. Germline V CDR1 and CDR2: LNHNV, YYDKDF (reference sequence). CDR3 sequence reads: CATSRDVQGQGYTF. The CDR3 coding sequence is TGTGCCACCAGCAGAGATGTCCAGGGACAGGGCTACACCTTC.

This chain links TRBV6-5 with TRBJ1-2; D is unresolved. Germline V CDR1 and CDR2: MNHEY, SVGAGI. The CDR3 spans 15 residues. With 0 bases removed from V and 4 bases from J, the gap between germline ends came to 12 bases. The CDR3 DNA follows: TGTGCCAGCAGTTACTCTGGCACCTCCAGCTATGGCTACACCTTC. It is translated as CASSYSGTSSYGYTF.

The gene calls are TRBV5-6 and TRBJ2-5; the D gene is possibly TRBD1 (6 bases). Judging by the DNA end, TRBJ2-7 fits better; the J call may be wrong. This CDR3 region has 14 residues. Germline V gene lookup returns CDR1 SGHDT and CDR2 YYEEEE. The CDR3 reads CASSLTGNYYEQYF. The CDR3 region has the DNA TGTGCCAGCAGCCTTACAGGGAATTACTACGAGCAGTACTTC.

This clone appeared once. The J gene is TRBJ1-2, the V gene TRBV6-5; 8 nucleotides agree with TRBD1. The length of the CDR3 is 13 residues. The J segment lost 4 bases and the V segment lost 6 bases, leaving 4 bases of the junction unmatched. Germline-derived CDR1 and CDR2 are MNHEY and SVGAGI. The CDR3: CASRMTGAYGYTF. Here the CDR3 DNA reads TGTGCCAGCAGGATGACAGGGGCCTATGGCTACACCTTC.